This TCR beta chain is from a study of T cell repertoires in cytomegalovirus infection. Each CDR3 protein is one row after TCRdb ran MiXCR on the reads. Among roughly 230,000 distinct CDR3 sequences listed, 9% to 15% were seen once. V lost 5 bases, J lost 2 bases, and 10 bases stayed unmatched. Germline CDR1 reads SGHTA; CDR2 reads FQGNSA. The CDR3 consists of 16 residues. This clonotype was detected many times. Sequencing was done on a sample of PBMCs. The V gene is TRBV7-2, the J gene TRBJ2-3; the match to TRBD2 covers 7 bases. The sequence derives from a human donor in good health (CMV status not recorded). Some clones in this sample may be carry-over from other donors' samples. Written as DNA, the CDR3 is TGTGCCAGCAGCCCGTCTGGGGCGGGGGACACAGATACGCAGTATTTT. Amino acid sequence: CASSPSGAGDTDTQYF.